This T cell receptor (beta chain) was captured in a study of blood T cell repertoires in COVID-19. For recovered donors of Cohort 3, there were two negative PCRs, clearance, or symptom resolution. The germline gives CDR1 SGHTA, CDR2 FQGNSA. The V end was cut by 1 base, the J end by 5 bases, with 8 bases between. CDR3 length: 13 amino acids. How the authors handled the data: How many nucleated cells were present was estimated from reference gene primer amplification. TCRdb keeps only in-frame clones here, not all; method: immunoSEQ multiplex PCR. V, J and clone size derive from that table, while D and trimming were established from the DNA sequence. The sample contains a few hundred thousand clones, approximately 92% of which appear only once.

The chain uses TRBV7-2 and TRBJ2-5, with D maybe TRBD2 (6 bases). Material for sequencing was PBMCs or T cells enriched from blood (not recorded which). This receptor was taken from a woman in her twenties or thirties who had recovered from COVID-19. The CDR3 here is CASSLGGRETQYF. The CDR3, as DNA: TGTGCCAGCAGCTTAGGAGGGAGGGAGACCCAGTACTTC.